This entry lists 18 T cell receptor beta chains sequenced from one sample in a study of T cell repertoires in ileal Crohn's disease. The table came from immunoSEQ multiplex PCR; TCRdb's copy has only in-frame clones and leaves some out. This table holds around 9,700 clones, 80% to 90% found once. The time point: inflamed ileum from the surgical specimen. Source material: ileal tissue. These TCRs come from an adult with Crohn's disease.

V is TRBV30 and J is TRBJ1-3, with D uncertain. The germline V gene encodes CDR1 GTSNPN and CDR2 SVGIG (reference sequence). The CDR3 covers 12 residues. Trimming pared 2 bases from V and 0 bases from J, leaving 2 bases between. The CDR3 coding sequence is TGTGCCTGGAGTCTCTCTGGAAACACCATATATTTT. As protein: CAWSLSGNTIYF.

The chain employs TRBV12-5 and TRBJ2-2; no firm D call. Germline V CDR1 and CDR2: LGHNT, FRNRAP. The ends were cut back, 1 base at V and 5 bases at J, with 14 bases in the middle. CDR3 length: 16 amino acids. CDR3 in amino acids: CASGLAASALTGELFF. CDR3 sequence (DNA): TGTGCTAGTGGTTTGGCCGCAAGCGCTCTGACCGGGGAGCTGTTTTTT. The full variable domain, in which reference TRBV12-5 and TRBJ2-2 provide the parts outside the CDR3, is DARVTQTPRHKVTEMGQEVTMRCQPILGHNTVFWYRQTMMQGLELLAYFRNRAPLDDSGMPKDRFSAEMPDATLATLKIQPSEPRDSAVYFCASGLAASALTGELFFGEGSRLTVL.

The CDR3 sequence: CASSESMTGGEGEQFF. The CDR3 nucleotides read TGCGCCAGCAGTGAGTCGATGACAGGGGGAGAGGGTGAGCAGTTCTTC. V and J are TRBV10-1 and TRBJ2-1, with TRBD1 identical over 9 bases. There are 16 residues in the CDR3. The germline V gene has CDR1 WNHNN and CDR2 SYGVQD (reference sequence). Losses at the gene ends were 0 bases for V and 9 bases for J; bases not matched to a gene: 9.

V and J are TRBV11-3 and TRBJ1-3; no clear D gene. CDR3 length: 13 amino acids. V lost 5 bases and J lost 3, with 8 bases in between. The germline CDR1 and CDR2 sequences are SGHNT and YENEEA. The CDR3 sequence: CASSPAYGNTIYF. The CDR3 DNA sequence: TGTGCCAGCAGCCCTGCCTATGGAAACACCATATATTTT.

The genes are TRBV6-1 and TRBJ1-2; 8 bases are shared with TRBD1. Looked up from germline, CDR1 is MNHNS and CDR2 is SASEGT. Trimming cost V 7 bases and J 4 bases; bases outside gene matches: 5. This CDR3 has 13 residues. The CDR3 is CASNTGGIYGYTF. As DNA, the CDR3 is TGTGCCAGCAACACAGGGGGTATCTATGGCTACACCTTC.

The gene calls are TRBV4-2 and TRBJ2-1, with 11 bases that match TRBD2. Germline V gene lookup returns CDR1 LGHNA and CDR2 YNFKEQ. Unmatched junction bases numbered 4, after V lost 0 bases and J lost 6 bases. The CDR3 extends over 16 amino acids. CDR3 region: CASSQDGLAGGNEQFF. The DNA of the CDR3 is TGTGCCAGCAGCCAAGATGGGCTAGCGGGGGGCAATGAGCAGTTCTTC.

This sequence joins TRBV11-2 and TRBJ1-2; D is unresolved. Germline values: CDR1 SGHAT, CDR2 FQNNGV. This CDR3 spans 15 amino acids. The V and J ends lost 0 bases and 0 bases respectively, with 8 bases between them. The CDR3 here is CASSLDGSSNYGYTF. CDR3 DNA sequence: TGTGCCAGCAGCTTAGATGGGAGCTCTAACTATGGCTACACCTTC.

This clone was seen just once. V and J are TRBV11-3 and TRBJ1-1, with a possible D match to TRBD1 (6 bases). The CDR3 is 13 amino acids. Looked up from germline, CDR1 is SGHNT and CDR2 is YENEEA. Trimming pared 4 bases from V and 5 bases from J, leaving 11 bases between. Here the CDR3 reads CASSWGGPTEAFF. In DNA form, the CDR3 reads TGTGCCAGCAGCTGGGGGGGGCCGACTGAAGCTTTCTTT.

This rearrangement joins TRBV5-4 to TRBJ1-1, with 9 bases lining up with TRBD1. The CDR3 runs 15 residues. J lost 5 bases, V lost 3 bases, and 8 bases had no gene match. CDR1 is SGHNT and CDR2 is YYREEE in the germline V gene (reference sequence). The CDR3, as DNA: TGTGCCAGCAGCTCCTGGACAGGGGCGAAGACTGAAGCTTTCTTT. Protein product: CASSSWTGAKTEAFF.

The V call is TRBV25-1, the J call TRBJ2-1; 7 nucleotides align to TRBD2. CDR3 length: 17 amino acids. Germline assignment: CDR1 MGHDK and CDR2 SYGVNS. Unmatched junction bases numbered 12, after V lost 1 base and J lost 6 bases. The CDR3 sequence is CASSELGGLAEINEQFF. CDR3 DNA: TGTGCCAGCAGTGAATTGGGTGGTCTAGCGGAGATCAATGAGCAGTTCTTC.

J is TRBJ2-3 and V is TRBV5-1; tentatively, D is TRBD2 (5 bases). Germline-derived CDR1 and CDR2 are SGHRS and YFSETQ. Trimming cost V 2 bases and J 6 bases, with 7 bases left between them. The CDR3 sequence is 12 residues long. CDR3 amino acids: CASSLRGDTQYF. CDR3 nucleotide sequence: TGCGCCAGCAGCTTAAGAGGGGATACGCAGTATTTT.

The chain couples TRBV7-9 to TRBJ2-5; perhaps TRBD2 as D (6 bases). Per the germline V gene, CDR1 is SEHNR and CDR2 is FQNEAQ (reference sequence). The CDR3 totals 15 residues. Trimming left V 5 bases short and J 1 base short, with 14 bases between. The CDR3 spells CASSTTGTLQETQYF. In DNA form, the CDR3 reads TGTGCCAGCAGCACAACCGGGACTCTCCAAGAGACCCAGTACTTC.

The chain uses TRBV30 and TRBJ2-7; a possible D gene is TRBD2 (5 bases). The CDR3 consists of 11 residues. The ends were cut back, 4 bases at V and 2 bases at J, with 6 bases in the middle. CDR1 and CDR2 (germline): GTSNPN, SVGIG (reference sequence). The CDR3 coding sequence is TGTGCCTGGACGGGGACCTACGAGCAGTACTTC. The encoded protein is CAWTGTYEQYF.

The DNA for the CDR3 is TGTGCCAGCAGCTCAACTCGTACTAGCGGGAGACTTTACGGTGAGCAGTTCTTC. Amino acid sequence: CASSSTRTSGRLYGEQFF. The chain has TRBV7-9 and TRBJ2-1, with 11 bases matching TRBD2. V lost 4 bases to trimming and J lost 9 bases; unmatched junction nucleotides: 17. CDR1 SEHNR and CDR2 FQNEAQ come from the germline V gene (reference sequence). CDR3 length equals 18 residues.

The chain couples TRBV18 to TRBJ1-1; no firm D call. Germline CDR1 reads KGHSH; CDR2 reads LQKENI. Trimming took off 5 bases at V and 7 bases at J, with 14 bases between the two ends. The CDR3 is 13 amino acids. CDR3 bases: TGTGCCAGCTCAATACAAGGATGGTTTGAAGCTTTCTTT. Translating it yields CASSIQGWFEAFF.

The CDR3 here is CASSLSYNEQFF. The CDR3 nucleotides read TGTGCCAGTAGTTTATCCTACAATGAGCAGTTCTTC. J is TRBJ2-1 and V is TRBV19; D uncertain. CDR1 LNHDA and CDR2 SQIVND come from the germline V gene (reference sequence). The CDR3 covers 12 residues. The germline V and J ends were trimmed by 5 bases and 1 base, with 3 bases remaining between them.

There are a few counts of this clone. The J gene is TRBJ2-5, the V gene TRBV2; weak D call: TRBD1 (6 bases). V was cut by 6 bases and J by 5 bases, with 25 bases left in between. The CDR3 spans 17 residues. Germline assignment: CDR1 SNHLY and CDR2 FYNNEI. This CDR3 reads CASSSRRTVNGKETQYF. CDR3 in DNA: TGTGCCAGCAGCTCTAGGCGGACAGTCAATGGAAAGGAGACCCAGTACTTC.

This chain uses TRBV2 with TRBJ1-6; the D is unclear. This CDR3 is 15 amino acids long. V lost 2 bases to trimming and J lost 9 bases, with 14 bases between them. Germline-derived CDR1 and CDR2 are SNHLY and FYNNEI. This CDR3 reads CASSERAVGGSPLHF. The CDR3 DNA follows: TGTGCCAGCAGTGAAAGGGCCGTGGGTGGTTCACCCCTCCACTTT.